This is a list of T cell receptor beta chains from one sample in a study of long-term antiretroviral therapy in people with HIV. Profiling relied on immunoSEQ multiplex PCR, and the TCRdb table lists in-frame clones only, not all of them. The table lists 44,000 or so clones, roughly 96% of them singletons. Material: unsorted PBMCs, obtained 3.7 years after starting antiretroviral therapy. These receptors were obtained from a woman aged 45-65 years with HIV. Both conserved end residues are part of each CDR3. Each record gives: clone size, D gene, J gene, V gene, CDR3 DNA, CDR3 protein. D genes are given only for firm matches. Clone size is stated in some rows and not others, as once, few, many or a class when expanded.

clone size: -
D gene: -
J gene: TRBJ2-2
V gene: TRBV11-3
CDR3 DNA: TGTGCCAGCAGTCTTAAAAAGGGAGGCGGGGAGCTGTTTTTT
CDR3 protein: CASSLKKGGGELFF

clone size: -
D gene: TRBD2
J gene: TRBJ2-2
V gene: TRBV7-9
CDR3 DNA: TGTGCCAGCAGCTTCCCAACTAGCGGGGGGAGTACCGGGGAGCTGTTTTTT
CDR3 protein: CASSFPTSGGSTGELFF

clone size: -
D gene: TRBD2
J gene: TRBJ2-5
V gene: TRBV11-2
CDR3 DNA: TGTGCCAGCAGCCCAGGAGGCGGGGGGACCCAGTACTTC
CDR3 protein: CASSPGGGGTQYF

clone size: -
D gene: TRBD1
J gene: TRBJ2-7
V gene: TRBV27
CDR3 DNA: TGTGCCAGCAGTACCGACAGGGGCCAATCTACCGTATACGAGCAGTACTTC
CDR3 protein: CASSTDRGQSTVYEQYF

clone size: -
D gene: -
J gene: TRBJ2-2
V gene: TRBV27
CDR3 DNA: TGTGCCAGCAAACAGGGTACCGGGGAGCTGTTTTTT
CDR3 protein: CASKQGTGELFF

clone size: -
D gene: -
J gene: TRBJ2-1
V gene: TRBV7-9
CDR3 DNA: TGTGCCAGCAGCTTTGGGTATGAGCAGTTCTTC
CDR3 protein: CASSFGYEQFF

clone size: -
D gene: -
J gene: TRBJ2-1
V gene: TRBV27
CDR3 DNA: TGTGCCAGCAGTTTATCAGGCTGGGGACCCAATGAGCAGTTCTTC
CDR3 protein: CASSLSGWGPNEQFF

clone size: -
D gene: -
J gene: TRBJ2-5
V gene: TRBV4-1
CDR3 DNA: TGCGCCAGCAGCCAAGATGGTGGGGGCTTGGAGACCCAGTACTTC
CDR3 protein: CASSQDGGGLETQYF

clone size: -
D gene: TRBD2
J gene: TRBJ2-3
V gene: TRBV10-3
CDR3 DNA: TGTGCCATCAGTGACGGGACTAGCGGGGGCACAGATACGCAGTATTTT
CDR3 protein: CAISDGTSGGTDTQYF

clone size: -
D gene: -
J gene: TRBJ1-1
V gene: TRBV6-5
CDR3 DNA: TGTGCCAGCAGTACATCCGGTTGGACCCCTGAAGCTTTCTTT
CDR3 protein: CASSTSGWTPEAFF

clone size: once
D gene: -
J gene: TRBJ1-5
V gene: TRBV2
CDR3 DNA: TGTGCCAGCAGTGAAGAGGTGGGTCAGCCCCAGCATTTT
CDR3 protein: CASSEEVGQPQHF

clone size: -
D gene: TRBD2
J gene: TRBJ2-3
V gene: TRBV19
CDR3 DNA: TGTGCCAGTAGTGGGAAAGCGGGGGGGGTAGATACGCAGTATTTT
CDR3 protein: CASSGKAGGVDTQYF

clone size: -
D gene: TRBD1
J gene: TRBJ2-1
V gene: TRBV18
CDR3 DNA: TGTGCCAGCTCACACAGGACAGGGGAAAACAATGAGCAGTTCTTC
CDR3 protein: CASSHRTGENNEQFF

clone size: -
D gene: -
J gene: TRBJ2-4
V gene: TRBV25-1
CDR3 DNA: TGTGCCAGCAGTGGGAAGGGTCTGAGGGGCAAAAACATTCAGTACTTC
CDR3 protein: CASSGKGLRGKNIQYF

clone size: -
D gene: TRBD2
J gene: TRBJ2-7
V gene: TRBV5-6
CDR3 DNA: TGTGCCAGCAGCTTGGACCTTAGGACTAGCGTAAACGAGCAGTACTTC
CDR3 protein: CASSLDLRTSVNEQYF

clone size: -
D gene: TRBD1
J gene: TRBJ1-6
V gene: TRBV6-5
CDR3 DNA: TGTGCCAGCAGGCGGACAGGGGGTAATTCACCCCTCCACTTT
CDR3 protein: CASRRTGGNSPLHF

clone size: -
D gene: TRBD2
J gene: TRBJ2-1
V gene: TRBV6-1
CDR3 DNA: TGTGCCAGCAGTGAACAGCGGGGGGCCTACAATGAGCAGTTCTTC
CDR3 protein: CASSEQRGAYNEQFF

clone size: once
D gene: -
J gene: TRBJ1-5
V gene: TRBV6-6
CDR3 DNA: TGTGCCAGCAGTTACGCAGGGGTTGCCGATCAGCCCCAGCATTTT
CDR3 protein: CASSYAGVADQPQHF